Listed here are 18 T cell receptor beta chains from one sample, sequenced in a study of T cell responses to AZD1222 COVID-19 vaccine. Libraries were prepared by immunoSEQ multiplex PCR; TCRdb keeps only in-frame clonotypes and omits some of them. The data contain about 180,000 clones, around nine tenths of them singletons. The material was peripheral blood, obtained 28 days after the second AZD1222 dose. These receptors were collected from an adult who received the AZD1222 COVID-19 vaccine.

The gene calls are TRBV5-1 and TRBJ1-1, with D perhaps TRBD1 (6 bases). The CDR3 totals 14 residues. In germline, CDR1 is SGHRS, CDR2 YFSETQ. V lost 4 bases and J lost 5, with 15 bases in between. The CDR3 spells CASSIQGPATEAFF. In DNA form, the CDR3 reads TGCGCCAGCAGCATTCAGGGGCCCGCGACTGAAGCTTTCTTT.

This chain joins TRBV7-9 and TRBJ1-2; a possible D gene is TRBD1 (6 bases). V dropped 5 bases and J dropped 1 base, with 11 bases sitting between them. The CDR3 sequence is 14 residues long. Germline-derived CDR1 and CDR2 are SEHNR and FQNEAQ (reference sequence). The CDR3 coding sequence is TGTGCCAGCAGCATGCCGGGACATAACTATGGCTACACCTTC. It encodes CASSMPGHNYGYTF.

The V call is TRBV3-1 (or the pseudogene TRBV3-2), the J call TRBJ2-1; the D call may be TRBD1 or TRBD2 (6 bases each). This CDR3 spans 17 amino acids. Germline values: CDR1 LGHDT, CDR2 YNNKEL (reference sequence). V lost 4 bases and J 0 bases, leaving 16 bases between the germline ends. The CDR3 sequence is CASSRAPGADSYNEQFF. CDR3 in DNA: TGTGCCAGCAGCCGGGCCCCGGGGGCCGACTCCTACAATGAGCAGTTCTTC.

CDR3: CASSPGTGQGANTGELFF. Here the CDR3 DNA reads TGTGCCAGCAGCCCCGGCACGGGACAGGGGGCGAACACCGGGGAGCTGTTTTTT. The J gene is TRBJ2-2, the V gene TRBV11-3; 11 bases are shared with TRBD1. CDR3 length: 18 residues. CDR1 and CDR2 (germline): SGHNT, YENEEA. With 5 bases clipped from V and 0 bases from J, the junction kept 8 bases outside the gene matches.

This sequence joins TRBV3-1 (or the pseudogene TRBV3-2) and TRBJ1-6, with TRBD1 identical over 8 bases. The trim removed 4 bases at V and 5 bases at J, leaving 7 bases unmatched. Germline CDR1 is LGHDT and CDR2 is YNNKEL (reference sequence). The CDR3 covers 16 residues. This CDR3 reads CASSRRQGPNNSPLHF. The DNA of the CDR3 is TGTGCCAGCAGCCGGAGACAGGGGCCTAATAATTCACCCCTCCACTTT.

The J gene is TRBJ1-1, the V gene TRBV19; D ambiguous. In germline, CDR1 is LNHDA, CDR2 SQIVND (reference sequence). Between the trimmed V and J ends, which lost 1 base and 2 bases, there was a span of 8 bases. CDR3 length: 14 residues. CDR3 nucleotide sequence: TGTGCCAGTAGTATAGCCCTTCAAAACACTGAAGCTTTCTTT. Protein: CASSIALQNTEAFF.

The gene calls are TRBV27 and TRBJ1-5; TRBD1 aligns across 7 bases. The germline V gene encodes CDR1 MNHEY and CDR2 SMNVEV (reference sequence). The CDR3 covers 14 residues. Losses at the gene ends were 3 bases for V and 7 bases for J; bases not matched to a gene: 6. Written as DNA, the CDR3 is TGTGCCAGCAGTTTGGAGGGGGCCTGGCAGCCCCAGCATTTT. This encodes CASSLEGAWQPQHF.

The chain combines TRBV4-1 with TRBJ2-3; 13 bases align to TRBD2. Germline assignment: CDR1 MGHRA and CDR2 YSYEKL. The junction had 15 bases not matched to a gene; V was cut back by 0 bases and J by 6 bases. The length of the CDR3 is 20 residues. In nucleotides, the CDR3 is TGCGCCAGCAGCCAAGAACGGACAGGCGGGACTAGCGGGGTAGTGGATACGCAGTATTTT. Protein product: CASSQERTGGTSGVVDTQYF.

The J gene is TRBJ1-6, the V gene TRBV6-5, with D maybe TRBD1 (6 bases). V lost 7 bases, J lost 0 bases, and 10 bases lay in between. From germline, CDR1 is MNHEY and CDR2 SVGAGI. The CDR3 loop spans 15 amino acids. DNA of the CDR3: TGTGCCAGCAATGGACAGAGCTCCTATAATTCACCCCTCCACTTT. This encodes CASNGQSSYNSPLHF.

The CDR3 region has the DNA TGTGCCAGCAGCCAGGGGGTTGGTCTAAACACCGGGGAGCTGTTTTTT. Protein product: CASSQGVGLNTGELFF. The chain couples TRBV14 to TRBJ2-2; the D gene could be TRBD1 or TRBD2 (5 bases each). Germline V lookup: CDR1 SGHDN, CDR2 FVKESK. The V gene lost 3 bases and the J gene lost 2 bases, with 13 bases spanning the gap. The CDR3 covers 16 residues.

The chain couples TRBV6-6 to TRBJ1-2, with TRBD1 matching over 7 bases. This CDR3 has 16 amino acids. CDR1 and CDR2 (germline): MNHNY, SVGAGI (reference sequence). Germline trimming cut 1 base from V and 5 bases from J; bases unmatched to any gene: 10. The chain's CDR3 is CASSYYGRDSIYGYTF. The CDR3 region has the DNA TGTGCCAGCAGTTACTACGGGCGGGACAGCATATATGGCTACACCTTC.

The rearrangement joins TRBV28 to TRBJ1-1; D remains unclear. Germline V lookup: CDR1 MDHEN, CDR2 SYDVKM. The CDR3 runs to 15 residues. V shed 7 bases and J shed 2 bases, with 17 bases lying between them. CDR3 in DNA: TGTGCCAGCAACAAACTCGGGGAGATAAACACTGAAGCTTTCTTT. This gives the protein CASNKLGEINTEAFF.

The count of this clone is one. V usage is TRBV6-2 or TRBV6-3 and J usage is TRBJ2-5; D unresolved. Germline V CDR1 and CDR2: MNHEY, SVGEGT. V lost 2 bases and J lost 4, with 8 bases in between. The CDR3 consists of 13 residues. This CDR3 reads CASSYNFLETQYF. DNA of the CDR3: TGTGCCAGCAGTTACAACTTCTTAGAGACCCAGTACTTC.

Here the CDR3 reads CASRRPSSYRAFF. CDR3 DNA: TGTGCCAGCAGAAGACCCTCTTCGTACAGAGCTTTCTTT. The chain has TRBV6-5 and TRBJ1-1; D gene ambiguous. In germline, CDR1 is MNHEY, CDR2 SVGAGI. This CDR3 comprises 13 residues. V lost 6 bases and J lost 10, with 18 bases in between.

CDR3 in amino acids: CASSVTGTVNEKLFF. Here the CDR3 DNA reads TGTGCCAGCAGCGTAACCGGGACAGTGAATGAAAAACTGTTTTTT. The chain employs TRBV9 and TRBJ1-4, with 7 bases fitting TRBD1. Germline CDR1 and CDR2: SGDLS and YYNGEE. The ends lost 1 base at V and 5 bases at J; junction bases unmatched: 5. This CDR3 is built from 15 residues.

In this sample, this clone turned up a few times. The chain recombines TRBV12-3 or TRBV12-4 with TRBJ1-1, with D unclear. The CDR3 has 13 amino acids. V was cut by 4 bases and J by 5 bases, with 11 bases left in between. The CDR3 DNA sequence: TGTGCCAGCAGTTCTACATCCTTGACTGAAGCTTTCTTT. As protein: CASSSTSLTEAFF.

The rearrangement links TRBV5-1 to TRBJ1-4, with a possible D match to TRBD1 (6 bases). V dropped 0 bases and J dropped 4 bases, with 10 bases sitting between them. Germline V gene sequence: CDR1 SGHRS, CDR2 YFSETQ. This CDR3 spans 15 amino acids. CDR3 region: CASSLGTAGNEKLFF. The CDR3 DNA sequence: TGCGCCAGCAGCTTGGGGACAGCGGGTAATGAAAAACTGTTTTTT. Based on the CDR3 plus reference TRBV5-1 and TRBJ1-4, the full variable domain is KAGVTQTPRYLIKTRGQQVTLSCSPISGHRSVSWYQQTPGQGLQFLFEYFSETQRNKGNFPGRFSGRQFSNSRSEMNVSTLELGDSALYLCASSLGTAGNEKLFFGSGTQLSVL.

The V gene is TRBV28, the J gene TRBJ1-1, with a possible D match to TRBD1 (5 bases). V lost 5 bases to trimming and J lost 0 bases, with 10 bases between them. Germline-derived CDR1 and CDR2 are MDHEN and SYDVKM. The CDR3 consists of 14 residues. The CDR3 is CASSGGTVNTEAFF. DNA for the CDR3: TGTGCCAGCAGTGGGGGGACGGTGAACACTGAAGCTTTCTTT.